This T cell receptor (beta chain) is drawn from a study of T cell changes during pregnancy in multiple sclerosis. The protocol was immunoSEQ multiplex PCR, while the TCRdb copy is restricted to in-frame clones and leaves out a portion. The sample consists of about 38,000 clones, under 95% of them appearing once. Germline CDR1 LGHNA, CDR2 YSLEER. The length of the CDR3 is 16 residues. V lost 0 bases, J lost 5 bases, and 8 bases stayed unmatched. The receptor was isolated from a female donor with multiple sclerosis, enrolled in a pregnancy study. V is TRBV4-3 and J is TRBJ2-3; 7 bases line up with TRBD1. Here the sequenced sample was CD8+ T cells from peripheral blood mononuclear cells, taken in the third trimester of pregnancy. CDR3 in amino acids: CASSQERQGVLDTQYF. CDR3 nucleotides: TGCGCCAGCAGCCAAGAACGACAGGGTGTTTTAGATACGCAGTATTTT.